Following are 30 T cell receptor beta chains from one sample sequenced in a study of regulatory T cells in long-lasting Graves disease. For TCR beta, libraries came from iRepertoire HTBI primers and Arm-PCR of CDR3 regions. TCRdb reprocessed the multiplex PCR reads via MiXCR and lists one record per CDR3 protein. Seen here are hundreds of thousands of distinct CDR3 sequences, about 15% observed once, and the top ten hold approximately 7.6%. Time point defined: newly diagnosed GD, antithyroid drugs for less than 3 months. The TCR library used RNA extracted from PBMCs. The same sample was also studied in work on T cells in Graves' hyperthyroidism and ophthalmopathy.

The sample in question was peripheral blood mononuclear cells (PBMCs), obtained at new diagnosis, from a patient treated with antithyroid drugs. Source of these receptors: a woman aged 35 to 49 with Graves disease.

This clonotype was seen ten or more times. The chain couples TRBV7-9 to TRBJ2-3; TRBD2 agrees at 14 bases. J gave up 4 bases and V 5 bases, and 20 bases lay outside the gene matches. Germline loops: CDR1 SEHNR, CDR2 FQNEAQ (reference sequence). CDR3 size: 21 residues. In DNA form, the CDR3 reads TGTGCCAGCAGCCCCCGACGCGGGACTAGCGGGAGTAGGCGGCATGCAGATACGCAGTATTTT. Translating gives CASSPRRGTSGSRRHADTQYF.

This clonotype was seen ten or more times. The chain is built from TRBV10-3 and TRBJ1-3; D uncertain. The V gene lost 2 bases and the J gene lost 4 bases, with 6 bases spanning the gap. Germline CDR1 is ENHRY and CDR2 is SYGVKD. The CDR3 is 13 amino acids. The CDR3 DNA sequence: TGTGCCATCAGTGAGGAGGCGGGAAACACCATATATTTT. Encoded protein: CAISEEAGNTIYF.

With respect to this clonotype: An end of the junction does not agree with germline; a read error may underlie this. The genes are TRBV6-9 and TRBJ1-2, with unresolved D. CDR3 length: 12 residues. Germline CDR1 MNHGY, CDR2 SVAAGI. CDR3 nucleotides: TGTGCCAGCAGTTCACTTAACTATGGCCACACCTTC. Protein product: CASSSLNYGHTF.

This clonotype was counted many times. The V gene is TRBV29-1, the J gene TRBJ2-7; no reliable D call. From germline, CDR1 is SQVTM and CDR2 ANQGSEA. The ends were cut back, 6 bases at V and 5 bases at J, with 14 bases in the middle. The CDR3 has 12 amino acids. The CDR3 region has the DNA TGCAGCGTGGCAGAAGGGTCCCACGAGCAGTACTTC. This sequence encodes CSVAEGSHEQYF.

This clonotype was picked up a small number of times. This chain links TRBV15 with TRBJ2-7; D tentatively reads TRBD1 or TRBD2 (6 bases each). The CDR3 runs 16 residues. Germline lookup yields CDR1 LNHNV and CDR2 YYDKDF (reference sequence). V lost 0 bases, J lost 0 bases, and 12 bases lay in between. The CDR3 nucleotides are TGTGCCACCAGCAGAGATCCGGGGGCCCTCTCCTACGAGCAGTACTTC. It specifies CATSRDPGALSYEQYF.

This clonotype has at least ten counts. In nucleotides, the CDR3 is TGTGCCAGCAGCCACCGGTTTAGACAGGGAGGTGAGAGCTACACCTTC. It translates to CASSHRFRQGGESYTF. The chain couples TRBV3-1 to TRBJ1-2; 7 nucleotides line up with TRBD1. The ends lost 3 bases at V and 9 bases at J; junction bases unmatched: 16. Germline V gene lookup returns CDR1 LGHDT and CDR2 YNNKEL (reference sequence). CDR3 length: 16 residues.

CDR3 nucleotide sequence: TGCGCCAGCAGAGGGGAACCCTCCTACGAGCAGTACTTC. Encoded protein: CASRGEPSYEQYF. The chain recombines TRBV10-2 with TRBJ2-7; a possible D gene is TRBD1 (5 bases). CDR1 and CDR2 (germline): WSHSY, SAAADI. V lost 6 bases and J lost 0, with 9 bases in between. The CDR3 sequence is 13 residues long.

Many counts were recorded for this clonotype. V usage is TRBV12-3 or TRBV12-4 and J usage is TRBJ2-3; D perhaps matches TRBD2 (5 bases). Trimming left V 4 bases short and J 3 bases short, with 8 bases between. This CDR3 has 13 residues. The CDR3 here is CASSSLATDTQYF. The CDR3 bases are TGTGCCAGCAGTTCCCTAGCAACAGATACGCAGTATTTT.

This clonotype was counted ten times or more. The chain recombines TRBV28 with TRBJ1-4, with 11 positions matching TRBD1. In germline, CDR1 is MDHEN, CDR2 SYDVKM. V lost 1 base, J lost 5 bases, and 3 bases stayed unmatched. The CDR3 extends over 16 amino acids. CDR3: CASSLLGTGGNEKLFF. The DNA for the CDR3 is TGTGCCAGCAGTTTATTGGGGACAGGGGGGAATGAAAAACTGTTTTTT.

This clonotype was seen repeatedly, ten times or more. The chain employs TRBV11-2 and TRBJ2-3; 11 nucleotides match TRBD2. The ends lost 0 bases at V and 4 bases at J; junction bases unmatched: 9. Per germline, CDR1 SGHAT and CDR2 FQNNGV. The CDR3 contains 18 residues. This chain's CDR3 is CASSLESQGLAESDTQYF. DNA of the CDR3: TGTGCCAGCAGCTTAGAATCCCAGGGACTAGCGGAGTCAGATACGCAGTATTTT.

In regard to this clonotype: This CDR3 is missing its conserved last phenylalanine or tryptophan, likely due to a read error. The V gene is TRBV5-5, the J gene TRBJ2-7, with 7 bases matching TRBD1. There are 14 residues in the CDR3. From germline, CDR1 is SGHKS and CDR2 YYEKEE (reference sequence). With V trimmed by 2 bases and J by 4 bases, 6 bases remained unmatched. CDR3 in amino acids: CASSFAGGSYEQYL. In DNA form, the CDR3 reads TGTGCCAGCAGCTTCGCAGGGGGTTCTTACGAGCAGTACCTC.

The CDR3: CAISGSTELNTIYF. Written as DNA, the CDR3 is TGTGCCATCAGTGGATCGACAGAGCTAAACACCATATATTTT. V usage is TRBV10-3 and J usage is TRBJ1-3; D might be TRBD1 (5 bases). CDR3 size: 14 residues. Between the trimmed V and J ends, which lost 4 bases and 6 bases, there was a span of 13 bases. Germline loops: CDR1 ENHRY, CDR2 SYGVKD.

This clonotype was seen more than once but under ten times. The chain has TRBV28 and TRBJ2-7; 11 bases agree with TRBD2. CDR3 size: 15 residues. Unmatched junction bases numbered 8, after V lost 8 bases and J lost 2 bases. In germline, CDR1 is MDHEN, CDR2 SYDVKM. This CDR3 reads CASWPSGRFPYEQYF. As DNA, the CDR3 is TGTGCCAGCTGGCCTAGCGGGAGGTTTCCCTACGAGCAGTACTTC. The full variable domain, with the rest looked up from reference TRBV28 and TRBJ2-7, is DVKVTQSSRYLVKRTGEKVFLECVQDMDHENMFWYRQDPGLGLRLIYFSYDVKMKEKGDIPEGYSVSREKKERFSLILESASTNQTSMYLCASWPSGRFPYEQYFGPGTRLTVT.

CDR3 nucleotides: TGTGCCAGCAGCCAAGTAAACAGTTACACAGATACGCAGTATTTT. Translating it yields CASSQVNSYTDTQYF. This rearrangement joins TRBV14 to TRBJ2-3, with D unclear. V lost 1 base and J 2 bases, leaving 10 bases between the germline ends. Germline loops: CDR1 SGHDN, CDR2 FVKESK. The CDR3 is made up of 15 amino acids.

Regarding this clonotype: One end of the junction fails to match germline, which may point to a read error. This chain uses TRBV9 with TRBJ2-1, with D tentatively TRBD2 (6 bases). Germline CDR1 and CDR2: SGDLS and YYNGEE. There are 13 residues in the CDR3. The CDR3 here is CASSVGVVGGQSF. Written as DNA, the CDR3 is TGTGCCAGCAGCGTAGGTGTGGTAGGAGGGCAGTCCTTC.

This clonotype was seen many times. The chain uses TRBV20-1 and TRBJ2-1, with 15 bases matching TRBD2. The V and J ends lost 8 bases and 7 bases, in that order; junction bases with no gene match: 12. The CDR3 is 16 residues long. Germline CDR1 and CDR2: DFQATT and SNEGSKA (reference sequence). The CDR3 DNA is TGCAGTTTTCCGGGACTAGCGGGAGGACGGGAGAATGAGCAGTTCTTC. Its protein is CSFPGLAGGRENEQFF.

Ten or more counts support this clonotype. Sequence at one end of the junction differs from germline and may be a read error. This rearrangement joins TRBV5-1 to TRBJ2-7; 10 bases line up with TRBD1. The CDR3 is made up of 14 amino acids. Germline loops: CDR1 SGHRS, CDR2 YFSETQ. CDR3 amino acids: CASSLGTGAYEQYF. CDR3 coding DNA: TGTGCCAGCAGCTTAGGGACAGGGGCCTACGAGCAGTACTTC.

This clonotype came up many times. The CDR3 DNA is TGTGCCAGCAGCTTAGAGGTCGGCGAGCAGTACTTC. Translating it yields CASSLEVGEQYF. This rearrangement joins TRBV11-3 to TRBJ2-7; D remains unclear. Germline CDR1 reads SGHNT; CDR2 reads YENEEA. V gave up 0 bases and J gave up 6 bases, with 6 bases separating them. This CDR3 contains 12 residues.

This clonotype showed up just a few times. V gene TRBV3-1 combines with J gene TRBJ1-1; no clear D gene. The germline V gene encodes CDR1 LGHDT and CDR2 YNNKEL (reference sequence). CDR3 length: 18 residues. Trimming pared 2 bases from V and 1 base from J, leaving 20 bases between. CDR3 sequence (DNA): TGTGCCAGCAGCCAATCCCCTCGTATTCTACCCTGGAACACTGAAGCTTTCTTT. Its protein product is CASSQSPRILPWNTEAFF.

This clonotype has at least ten counts. This chain joins TRBV28 and TRBJ1-6, with 8 bases that match TRBD1. V gave up 1 base and J gave up 5 bases; unmatched junction bases: 4. Germline V gene lookup returns CDR1 MDHEN and CDR2 SYDVKM. The CDR3 runs to 16 residues. In DNA form, the CDR3 reads TGTGCCAGCAGTTTATCGACAGGGGCCAATAATTCACCCCTCCACTTT. Amino acids: CASSLSTGANNSPLHF.

There are many counts of this clonotype. The J gene is TRBJ2-7, the V gene TRBV20-1; the match to TRBD1 covers 7 bases. This CDR3 has 14 amino acids. The V and J ends lost 5 bases and 6 bases, in that order; junction bases with no gene match: 13. The germline V gene has CDR1 DFQATT and CDR2 SNEGSKA (reference sequence). The CDR3 loop is CSAQHRDSKTEQYF. Written as DNA, the CDR3 is TGCAGTGCTCAGCACCGGGACAGCAAGACCGAGCAGTACTTC.

This clonotype was found many times. This chain links TRBV28 with TRBJ2-5; TRBD2 matches at 12 bases. The ends lost 7 bases at V and 5 bases at J; junction bases unmatched: 5. Germline V lookup: CDR1 MDHEN, CDR2 SYDVKM. The CDR3 totals 14 residues. CDR3 in amino acids: CASNLAGGGETQYF. In DNA, the CDR3 is TGTGCCAGCAACCTAGCGGGGGGGGGTGAGACCCAGTACTTC.

This clonotype was counted many times. This chain uses TRBV12-3 or TRBV12-4 with TRBJ2-5; 8 bases match TRBD2. This CDR3 has 18 residues. With V trimmed by 6 bases and J by 1 base, 16 bases remained unmatched. The CDR3 region has the DNA TGTGCCAGCAGCAACCCCAGGACTGCGCTAGCGGGCCAAGAGACCCAGTACTTC. It is translated as CASSNPRTALAGQETQYF.

Turning to this clonotype: A much bigger clone sits one base away, suggesting this may be a read error. The rearrangement uses TRBV29-1 and TRBJ1-1, with 7 bases that match TRBD1. Per the germline V gene, CDR1 is SQVTM and CDR2 is ANQGSEA. The CDR3 has 13 residues. The V and J ends lost 7 bases and 0 bases, in that order; junction bases with no gene match: 5. The CDR3 loop is CSGVQGVNTEAFF. The CDR3 region has the DNA TGCAGCGGTGTGCAGGGGGTGAACACTGAAGCTTTCTTT.

This clonotype came up many times. The rearrangement links TRBV13 to TRBJ2-1; 7 bases fit TRBD1. In germline, CDR1 is PRHDT, CDR2 FYEKMQ (reference sequence). The CDR3 sequence is 15 residues long. Losses at the gene ends were 5 bases for V and 2 bases for J; bases not matched to a gene: 6. The CDR3, as DNA: TGTGCCAGCAGCCCCCGGACAGGACCCTACAATGAGCAGTTCTTC. It is translated as CASSPRTGPYNEQFF.

Many counts were recorded for this clonotype. The chain couples TRBV5-1 to TRBJ1-1; possible D gene TRBD1, 6 bases. V was clipped by 0 bases and J by 3 bases, with 12 bases between them. CDR3 length: 15 residues. Germline V CDR1 and CDR2: SGHRS, YFSETQ. The CDR3 spells CASSLGQGRDTEAFF. In nucleotides, the CDR3 is TGCGCCAGCAGCTTGGGTCAGGGGCGGGACACTGAAGCTTTCTTT. Together with reference TRBV5-1 and TRBJ1-1, the CDR3 gives the full variable domain: KAGVTQTPRYLIKTRGQQVTLSCSPISGHRSVSWYQQTPGQGLQFLFEYFSETQRNKGNFPGRFSGRQFSNSRSEMNVSTLELGDSALYLCASSLGQGRDTEAFFGQGTRLTVV.

This clonotype occurred many times. The chain links TRBV7-8 to TRBJ2-2; D is uncertain. The CDR3 totals 19 residues. Germline CDR1 SGHVS, CDR2 FQNEAQ. V was shortened by 2 bases and J by 6 bases, with 25 bases between the two germline ends. CDR3 in DNA: TGTGCCAGCAGCTTATTTATCGGCTACACGTCTAATATGGCCGGGGAGCTGTTTTTT. Translating it yields CASSLFIGYTSNMAGELFF.

The sample holds many counts of this clonotype. The chain carries TRBV9 and TRBJ1-4, with D perhaps TRBD1 (5 bases). Germline V CDR1 and CDR2: SGDLS, YYNGEE. Between the trimmed V and J ends, which lost 0 bases and 3 bases, there was a span of 9 bases. The CDR3 loop spans 15 amino acids. The CDR3 nucleotides read TGTGCCAGCAGCGTAGGCCCAGGGTCTAATGAAAAACTGTTTTTT. It codes for CASSVGPGSNEKLFF.

The chain has TRBV28 and TRBJ2-1; 8 nucleotides agree with TRBD2. This CDR3 region has 15 residues. Germline trimming cut 8 bases from V and 7 bases from J; bases unmatched to any gene: 13. Per germline, CDR1 MDHEN and CDR2 SYDVKM. The CDR3 coding sequence is TGTGCCAGCTTGGGGGAGGAAGCGGGAGCTAATGAGCAGTTCTTC. This sequence encodes CASLGEEAGANEQFF.

This chain joins TRBV30 and TRBJ1-6; D gene ambiguous. The CDR3 runs to 14 residues. Germline CDR1 and CDR2: GTSNPN and SVGIG (reference sequence). V was trimmed by 3 bases and J by 10 bases, leaving 16 bases between them. As DNA, the CDR3 is TGTGCCTGGAGCCAAGGGCGGGGAAACTCACCCCTCCACTTT. Encoded protein: CAWSQGRGNSPLHF. The variable domain in full, completed from reference TRBV30 and TRBJ1-6, reads SQTIHQWPATLVQPVGSPLSLECTVEGTSNPNLYWYRQAAGRGLQLLFYSVGIGQISSEVPQNLSASRPQDRQFILSSKKLLLSDSGFYLCAWSQGRGNSPLHFGNGTRLTVT.